This T cell receptor beta chain originates from a study of blood T cell repertoires in COVID-19. Per the authors' pipeline: Using reference gene primer amplification, nucleated cell counts were estimated. Assay: immunoSEQ multiplex PCR; the TCRdb copy retains only in-frame clones and omits some. V, J and clone size are those of that table, while D and trimming were read from the DNA. The table has under 150,000 clones, over 75% seen once; the top ten hold 3.9%. Individuals aged roughly 18 to 95 years were recruited from about two dozen US areas. Each participant's cohort was designated according to participant-reported clinical history. This clone was recorded once. Trimming took off 6 bases at V and 3 bases at J, with 14 bases between the two ends. CDR3 length: 14 residues. Germline CDR1 is KGHSH and CDR2 is LQKENI.

Sequenced: PBMCs or T cells enriched from blood (not recorded which). The rearrangement uses TRBV18 and TRBJ1-2; possibly TRBD1 for D (6 bases). The receptor was isolated from a man between 45 and 60 years old in a cohort exposed to, infected with or recovered from COVID-19 (not recorded which). The CDR3 is CASSLTGGDYGYTF. CDR3 coding DNA: TGTGCCAGCTCCCTAACGGGGGGCGACTATGGCTACACCTTC. The full variable domain, rest sourced from reference TRBV18 and TRBJ1-2, is NAGVMQNPRHLVRRRGQEARLRCSPMKGHSHVYWYRQLPEEGLKFMVYLQKENIIDESGMPKERFSAEFPKEGPSILRIQQVVRGDSAAYFCASSLTGGDYGYTFGSGTRLTVV.